Reported below is one T cell receptor (beta chain). Sequencing was performed with immunoSEQ multiplex PCR; in TCRdb, only in-frame clones are kept and a portion is missing. The sample has 130,000 to 150,000 clones, roughly 81% seen once. This record comes from a study of blood T cell repertoires in COVID-19. What was sequenced was peripheral blood. The TCR originated in a human donor with acute or convalescent COVID-19. The donor label of this sample is uncertain.

The CDR3 DNA is TGTGCCAGTAGTGCCCCGATGGCTGGCTACACCTTC. This translates into CASSAPMAGYTF. V gene TRBV19 combines with J gene TRBJ1-2; no firm D call. This CDR3 contains 12 residues. Between the trimmed V and J ends, which lost 5 bases and 7 bases, there was a span of 11 bases. From germline, CDR1 is LNHDA and CDR2 SQIVND (reference sequence). The full variable domain, completed using reference TRBV19 and TRBJ1-2, is DGGITQSPKYLFRKEGQNVTLSCEQNLNHDAMYWYRQDPGQGLRLIYYSQIVNDFQKGDIAEGYSVSREKKESFPLTVTSAQKNPTAFYLCASSAPMAGYTFGSGTRLTVV.